This TCR beta chain was sequenced in a study of blood T cell repertoires in COVID-19. Study-wide background: COVID-19 samples collected from the United States, Italy and Spain covered acute and convalescent phases. T cells, B-cell-depleted T cells, or PBMCs provided the cDNA or gDNA that served as material.

Original data processing: Using reference gene primer amplification, nucleated cell counts were estimated. Generated by immunoSEQ multiplex PCR, the TCRdb table keeps only in-frame clones and is missing some. V, J and clone size reflect that table, while D and trimming were determined from the DNA. The top ten clones hold about 8.3% of a sample with about 170,000 clones, around 80% of them seen once. The CDR3 is 13 residues long. Looked up from germline, CDR1 is MNHNS and CDR2 is SASEGT. J lost 5 bases, V lost 1 base, and 1 base had no gene match. The sample consisted of peripheral blood. The receptor's source is a man aged 55 to 69 with acute or convalescent COVID-19. The chain has TRBV6-1 and TRBJ1-1; 7 bases are shared with TRBD1. Written as DNA, the CDR3 is TGTGCCAGCAGTGAAGACAGGGGTACTGAAGCTTTCTTT. Amino acid sequence: CASSEDRGTEAFF.